One sample yielded the 11 T cell receptor beta chains listed below, sequenced in a study of blood T cell repertoires in COVID-19. Measured with immunoSEQ multiplex PCR; TCRdb has only the in-frame clones, and not every one. The data hold some 390,000 clones, with 70% to 90% observed a single time. The source material was peripheral blood. The receptors shown here come from a woman between 40 and 55 years old with COVID-19, enrolled during active disease.

The genes are TRBV15 and TRBJ1-2; D may be TRBD1 (6 bases). Germline CDR1 reads LNHNV; CDR2 reads YYDKDF (reference sequence). The CDR3 sequence is 14 residues long. V was cut by 0 bases and J by 8 bases, with 13 bases left in between. For the CDR3, the DNA is TGTGCCACCAGCAGAGATATTGGGGGCCAGGGCTACACCTTC. Residues: CATSRDIGGQGYTF. The whole variable domain, remainder taken from reference TRBV15 and TRBJ1-2, is DAMVIQNPRYQVTQFGKPVTLSCSQTLNHNVMYWYQQKSSQAPKLLFHYYDKDFNNEADTPDNFQSRRPNTSFCFLDIRSPGLGDTAMYLCATSRDIGGQGYTFGSGTRLTVV.

The genes are TRBV4-3 and TRBJ2-5; D remains unclear. The germline V and J ends were trimmed by 1 base and 4 bases, with 16 bases remaining between them. Germline loops: CDR1 LGHNA, CDR2 YSLEER. This CDR3 is 16 amino acids long. CDR3 sequence: CASSQGRSNHPETQYF. CDR3 coding DNA: TGCGCCAGCAGCCAAGGACGTAGCAATCACCCAGAGACCCAGTACTTC.

The chain employs TRBV30 and TRBJ1-1; D is perhaps TRBD1 (5 bases). Trimming took 0 bases from V and 1 from J, leaving 12 bases between them. The CDR3 has 15 amino acids. CDR1 and CDR2 from the germline V gene are GTSNPN and SVGIG (reference sequence). The CDR3 protein is CAWSVQRQWNTEAFF. CDR3 coding DNA: TGTGCCTGGAGTGTACAGAGACAGTGGAACACTGAAGCTTTCTTT. The variable domain in full, with the rest retrieved from reference TRBV30 and TRBJ1-1, is SQTIHQWPATLVQPVGSPLSLECTVEGTSNPNLYWYRQAAGRGLQLLFYSVGIGQISSEVPQNLSASRPQDRQFILSSKKLLLSDSGFYLCAWSVQRQWNTEAFFGQGTRLTVV.

This clone was picked up a small number of times. V usage is TRBV30 and J usage is TRBJ1-1, with D possibly matching TRBD1 (5 bases). Trimming took 5 bases from V and 4 from J, leaving 17 bases between them. CDR1 and CDR2 (germline): GTSNPN, SVGIG (reference sequence). The CDR3 is made up of 14 amino acids. In nucleotides, the CDR3 is TGTGCCTGGTCGTCGGGGGGAGGAGGCACTGAAGCTTTCTTT. Encoded protein: CAWSSGGGGTEAFF.

The chain joins TRBV24-1 to TRBJ2-6, with 9 bases identical to TRBD1. Germline trimming cut 1 base from V and 4 bases from J; bases unmatched to any gene: 13. This CDR3 comprises 20 residues. CDR1 is KGHDR, CDR2 SFDVKD, per germline. CDR3 nucleotides: TGTGCCACCAGTGATTTCCCTACCGGGACAGGGAGACCCGGGGCCAACGTCCTGACTTTC. It translates to CATSDFPTGTGRPGANVLTF.

The chain uses TRBV5-6 and TRBJ1-1; 7 nucleotides agree with TRBD1. Germline CDR1 reads SGHDT; CDR2 reads YYEEEE. This CDR3 has 14 residues. Trimming at V came to 3 bases and at J to 1 base, leaving 3 bases not matched to a gene. The CDR3 region has the DNA TGTGCCAGCAGCTCGGGACAGTGGAACACTGAAGCTTTCTTT. Residues: CASSSGQWNTEAFF.

The rearrangement uses TRBV5-4 and TRBJ1-3; 7 bases are a match to TRBD1. The germline gives CDR1 SGHNT, CDR2 YYREEE (reference sequence). CDR3 length equals 15 residues. After removal of 1 base from V and 3 bases from J, the junction contained 4 bases not matched to a gene. CDR3 region: CASSLLQGDGNTIYF. In DNA, the CDR3 is TGTGCCAGCAGCTTGCTCCAGGGGGATGGAAACACCATATATTTT.

The chain uses TRBV6-4 and TRBJ1-2; a weak D match, TRBD1 (6 bases). The CDR3 covers 13 residues. V was trimmed by 2 bases and J by 8 bases, leaving 12 bases between them. Germline V gene data show CDR1 as MRHNA and CDR2 as SNTAGT. In nucleotides, the CDR3 is TGTGCCAGCAGTGACCAGGGGACGTCGGGCTACACCTTC. Residues: CASSDQGTSGYTF.

The chain combines TRBV5-1 with TRBJ2-2, with D hard to call. The germline V gene encodes CDR1 SGHRS and CDR2 YFSETQ. This CDR3 comprises 14 residues. Trimming shortened V by 6 bases and J by 3 bases, and 12 bases separated the two germline ends. CDR3 protein: CASKLRADTGELFF. DNA of the CDR3: TGCGCCAGCAAGCTCCGCGCCGACACCGGGGAGCTGTTTTTT. The whole variable domain, remainder taken from reference TRBV5-1 and TRBJ2-2, is KAGVTQTPRYLIKTRGQQVTLSCSPISGHRSVSWYQQTPGQGLQFLFEYFSETQRNKGNFPGRFSGRQFSNSRSEMNVSTLELGDSALYLCASKLRADTGELFFGEGSRLTVL.

The chain uses TRBV7-3 and TRBJ2-3, with a tentative D call TRBD2 (6 bases). The CDR3 contains 16 residues. Looked up from germline, CDR1 is SGHTA and CDR2 is FQGTGA. Trimming took off 4 bases at V and 1 base at J, with 15 bases between the two ends. DNA for the CDR3: TGTGCCAGCAGCTCATTGCCGGGACTCCGCACAGATACGCAGTATTTT. Translated: CASSSLPGLRTDTQYF.

V is TRBV6-1 and J is TRBJ2-7, with TRBD2 as a possible D gene (7 bases). Germline-derived CDR1 and CDR2 are MNHNS and SASEGT. V lost 3 bases and J 6 bases, leaving 18 bases between the germline ends. The CDR3 extends over 15 amino acids. This CDR3 reads CASSDHPPGGSEQYF. The CDR3 coding sequence is TGTGCCAGCAGTGACCACCCTCCGGGGGGCTCCGAGCAGTACTTC.